What follows are 32 T cell receptor beta chains derived from one specimen sequenced in a study of vaccination effects on CD4 cells after COVID-19. Antigens of these TCRs are unknown. Before any sequencing was done, the ViraFEST assay used viral peptide pools to expand antigen-specific CD4+ T cells. The culture ran for approximately 10 days before CD4+ T cells were isolated. The participants, recipients of two vaccine doses, got either BNT162b2 or mRNA-1273. Generated by immunoSEQ multiplex PCR, the TCRdb table keeps only in-frame clones and is missing some. The profile shows 70,000 to 95,000 clones, roughly 73% of them singletons. The material sequenced was CD4+ T cells from PBMCs cultured with HCoV-OC43 spike peptides, taken after COVID-19 vaccination. The subset denotes: HCoV-OC43 spike overlapping peptide pool stimulation. These receptors all stem from a human donor who received a COVID-19 vaccine.

DNA for the CDR3: TGTGCCAGTAAAATTACAGGGGCGTCCAAAAACATTCAGTACTTC. The encoded protein is CASKITGASKNIQYF. The chain couples TRBV19 to TRBJ2-4; 7 nucleotides align to TRBD1. Trimming took 7 bases from V and 2 from J; bases not matched to a gene: 8. The germline V gene has CDR1 LNHDA and CDR2 SQIVND (reference sequence). The CDR3 consists of 15 residues. Filled out from reference TRBV19 and TRBJ2-4, the complete variable domain reads DGGITQSPKYLFRKEGQNVTLSCEQNLNHDAMYWYRQDPGQGLRLIYYSQIVNDFQKGDIAEGYSVSREKKESFPLTVTSAQKNPTAFYLCASKITGASKNIQYFGAGTRLSVL.

The sample holds one count of this clone. V is TRBV27 and J is TRBJ2-7; D perhaps matches TRBD1 (6 bases). The CDR3 loop spans 13 amino acids. Between the trimmed V and J ends, which lost 2 bases and 5 bases, there was a span of 10 bases. Germline V gives CDR1 MNHEY, CDR2 SMNVEV (reference sequence). As DNA, the CDR3 is TGTGCCAGCAGTTTACGCAGGGGTAACGAGCAGTACGTC. Translating it yields CASSLRRGNEQYV.

V and J are TRBV15 and TRBJ2-3, with TRBD2 identical over 11 bases. The V and J ends lost 1 base and 3 bases, in that order; junction bases with no gene match: 3. This CDR3 spans 16 amino acids. Per germline, CDR1 LNHNV and CDR2 YYDKDF (reference sequence). CDR3 residues: CATSRVLAGGTDTQYF. In DNA form, the CDR3 reads TGTGCCACCAGCAGAGTTCTAGCGGGGGGTACAGATACGCAGTATTTT.

The V and J genes are TRBV6-5 and TRBJ2-5; 8 bases match TRBD1. CDR1 MNHEY and CDR2 SVGAGI come from the germline V gene. J was trimmed by 5 bases and V by 6 bases; bases with no gene match: 8. CDR3 size: 14 residues. The chain's CDR3 is CASRSQGAGETQYF. The CDR3 DNA reads TGTGCCAGCAGATCCCAGGGGGCTGGGGAGACCCAGTACTTC.

The J gene is TRBJ1-3, the V gene TRBV5-1; D is possibly TRBD1 (6 bases). Per the germline V gene, CDR1 is SGHRS and CDR2 is YFSETQ. The CDR3 runs to 18 residues. V dropped 4 bases and J dropped 4 bases, with 24 bases sitting between them. The CDR3 here is CASSVLGPSGGSGNTIYF. CDR3 DNA sequence: TGCGCCAGCAGCGTCTTGGGACCCTCGGGGGGCTCAGGAAACACCATATATTTT.

The V call is TRBV12-5, the J call TRBJ1-1; D is undetermined. Per the germline V gene, CDR1 is LGHNT and CDR2 is FRNRAP. The CDR3 extends over 15 amino acids. V was clipped by 0 bases and J by 1 base, with 9 bases between them. Written as DNA, the CDR3 is TGTGCTAGTGGTTTGGTCCTGGGTGGGAACACTGAAGCTTTCTTT. It is translated as CASGLVLGGNTEAFF.

The CDR3 spells CASSALGEQYV. The CDR3 DNA sequence: TGTGCCAGCAGTGCGCTGGGCGAGCAGTACGTC. The rearrangement joins TRBV2 to TRBJ2-7; D is uncertain. Germline V gene sequence: CDR1 SNHLY, CDR2 FYNNEI. V was trimmed by 4 bases and J by 6 bases, leaving 7 bases between them. The CDR3 runs 11 residues.

This clone appeared a few times. The J gene is TRBJ1-1, the V gene TRBV7-3; D possibly corresponds to TRBD1 (6 bases). V was shortened by 5 bases and J by 1 base, with 14 bases between the two germline ends. The CDR3 spans 15 residues. Germline values: CDR1 SGHTA, CDR2 FQGTGA. DNA of the CDR3: TGTGCCAGCAGCCCACAGGGTAATCAGAACACTGAAGCTTTCTTT. This codes for CASSPQGNQNTEAFF.

On this clone itself: Other DNA sequences of this sample code for an identical CDR3. The rearrangement links TRBV19 to TRBJ2-5; D possibly corresponds to TRBD2 (5 bases). The CDR3 length is 13 residues. CDR1 and CDR2 from the germline V gene are LNHDA and SQIVND (reference sequence). The germline V and J ends were trimmed by 5 bases and 2 bases, with 9 bases remaining between them. Here the CDR3 reads CASSATGQETQYF. DNA for the CDR3: TGTGCCAGTAGTGCCACGGGGCAAGAGACCCAGTACTTC.

The chain recombines TRBV28 with TRBJ1-6; 10 nucleotides agree with TRBD1. The ends lost 3 bases at V and 4 bases at J; junction bases unmatched: 9. In germline, CDR1 is MDHEN, CDR2 SYDVKM. This CDR3 is built from 18 residues. Written as DNA, the CDR3 is TGTGCCAGCAGTTTGTTTGGACAGGGGGGGGGATATAATTCACCCCTCCACTTT. Amino acid sequence: CASSLFGQGGGYNSPLHF.

This rearrangement joins TRBV28 to TRBJ2-1; unclear D gene. Germline CDR1 reads MDHEN; CDR2 reads SYDVKM. The CDR3 covers 12 residues. The germline V and J ends were trimmed by 8 bases and 4 bases, with 9 bases remaining between them. DNA for the CDR3: TGTGCCAGCGTTACAACTTACAATGAGCAGTTCTTC. Its translation: CASVTTYNEQFF.

V is TRBV6-1 and J is TRBJ1-1, with D possibly matching TRBD1 (5 bases). This CDR3 has 15 amino acids. V gave up 2 bases and J gave up 1 base, with 11 bases separating them. CDR1 MNHNS and CDR2 SASEGT come from the germline V gene. The CDR3 region has the DNA TGTGCCAGCAGTGAACCGGGGGTTGCGAACACTGAAGCTTTCTTT. As protein: CASSEPGVANTEAFF.

J is TRBJ1-2 and V is TRBV5-6; D gene unclear. The V gene lost 5 bases and the J gene lost 5 bases, with 7 bases spanning the gap. The length of the CDR3 is 11 residues. CDR1 and CDR2 from the germline V gene are SGHDT and YYEEEE. The CDR3 is CASRGPYGYTF. CDR3 DNA: TGTGCCAGCAGAGGCCCGTATGGCTACACCTTC.

This clone was detected only a few times. The genes are TRBV2 and TRBJ2-2; tentatively, D is TRBD2 (6 bases). CDR3 length equals 13 residues. V lost 8 bases to trimming and J lost 2 bases, with 9 bases between them. Germline V gene sequence: CDR1 SNHLY, CDR2 FYNNEI. CDR3 nucleotides: TGTGCCAGCGGACTATTAAACACCGGGGAGCTGTTTTTT. Translating it yields CASGLLNTGELFF.

The chain employs TRBV11-2 and TRBJ1-1; D may be TRBD1 (6 bases). Between the trimmed V and J ends, which lost 5 bases and 2 bases, there was a span of 21 bases. Germline values: CDR1 SGHAT, CDR2 FQNNGV. The CDR3 is made up of 17 amino acids. CDR3 amino acids: CASSRRWGGEKNTEAFF. CDR3 nucleotide sequence: TGTGCCAGCAGCCGTCGCTGGGGGGGCGAGAAAAACACTGAAGCTTTCTTT.

V usage is TRBV9 and J usage is TRBJ2-2, with D perhaps matching TRBD1 (6 bases). Deletions cut 0 bases from V and 0 bases from J, with 9 bases between. Germline CDR1 reads SGDLS; CDR2 reads YYNGEE. The CDR3 consists of 16 residues. This chain's CDR3 is CASSVGGQPNTGELFF. In DNA, the CDR3 is TGTGCCAGCAGCGTAGGGGGACAACCGAACACCGGGGAGCTGTTTTTT. The variable domain in full, completed from reference TRBV9 and TRBJ2-2, reads DSGVTQTPKHLITATGQRVTLRCSPRSGDLSVYWYQQSLDQGLQFLIQYYNGEERAKGNILERFSAQQFPDLHSELNLSSLELGDSALYFCASSVGGQPNTGELFFGEGSRLTVL.

The chain recombines TRBV6-6 with TRBJ1-2; D may be TRBD1 (6 bases). The CDR3 covers 16 residues. The germline V gene has CDR1 MNHNY and CDR2 SVGAGI (reference sequence). V was pared by 8 bases and J by 0 bases, with 19 bases between. The CDR3 DNA reads as TGTGCCAGCGGCAATGGGGGGGGCGAGGCTAACTATGGCTACACCTTC. It translates to CASGNGGGEANYGYTF.

The chain joins TRBV6-5 to TRBJ2-7, with 8 bases lining up with TRBD1. The CDR3 spans 15 residues. The germline V gene has CDR1 MNHEY and CDR2 SVGAGI. Unmatched junction bases numbered 10, after V lost 5 bases and J lost 4 bases. In DNA form, the CDR3 reads TGTGCCAGCAGTCCGCAGGGACAGGCGGGGTACGAGCAGTACGTC. Its protein product is CASSPQGQAGYEQYV.

The CDR3 nucleotides are TGTGCCAGCAGCCAAGAGGCCGGGGGGGGCCGATTAGGCTACACCTTC. Translated, it gives CASSQEAGGGRLGYTF. The chain is built from TRBV3-1 (or the pseudogene TRBV3-2) and TRBJ1-2; perhaps TRBD1 as D (6 bases). V dropped 0 bases and J dropped 8 bases, with 19 bases sitting between them. This CDR3 has 16 amino acids. Germline values: CDR1 LGHDT, CDR2 YNNKEL (reference sequence).

CDR3 DNA: TGTGCCAGTAGTATCGGGGACTTCTACAATGAGCAGTTCTTC. Its translation is CASSIGDFYNEQFF. The chain carries TRBV19 and TRBJ2-1, with D possibly being TRBD2 (6 bases). Germline CDR1 is LNHDA and CDR2 is SQIVND (reference sequence). V was cut by 3 bases and J by 3 bases, with 9 bases left in between. The CDR3 covers 14 residues.

This clone was observed once. Being one base from a much bigger clone, this may be a read error. Other DNA sequences in this specimen translate into the identical CDR3. The chain combines TRBV5-1 with TRBJ2-6; D gene ambiguous. Germline V gives CDR1 SGHRS, CDR2 YFSETQ. V shed 4 bases and J shed 0 bases, with 5 bases lying between them. This CDR3 comprises 14 residues. CDR3 nucleotide sequence: TGCGCCAGCAGCGTGTACTCTGGGGCCAACGTCCTGACTTTC. Its protein product is CASSVYSGANVLTF.

In DNA, the CDR3 is TGTGCCAGCAGCTTACCGAATCAGCCCCAGCATTTT. Translated: CASSLPNQPQHF. The chain combines TRBV7-3 with TRBJ1-5, with no clear D. Trimming cost V 2 bases and J 4 bases, with 3 bases left between them. CDR3 size: 12 residues. Germline V gene data show CDR1 as SGHTA and CDR2 as FQGTGA.

This clone was counted only a few times. This rearrangement joins TRBV14 to TRBJ1-1; D is perhaps TRBD1 (6 bases). This CDR3 is built from 13 residues. Deletions cut 4 bases from V and 4 bases from J, with 10 bases between. Germline CDR1 reads SGHDN; CDR2 reads FVKESK. The CDR3, as DNA: TGTGCCAGCAGCCTAAGGGGGATCACTGAAGCTTTCTTT. Protein sequence: CASSLRGITEAFF.

Details on this clone: Germline and junction disagree at one end, which may indicate a read error. The V and J genes are TRBV2 and TRBJ1-1; D might be TRBD1 (5 bases). Germline CDR1 and CDR2: SNHLY and FYNNEI. This CDR3 has 14 amino acids. CDR3 DNA: TGTGCCTGCAGCGTCCAGGGCGGGGGCACTGAAGCTTTCTTT. Translation: CACSVQGGGTEAFF. The variable domain in full, with the rest retrieved from reference TRBV2 and TRBJ1-1, is EPEVTQTPSHQVTQMGQEVILRCVPISNHLYFYWYRQILGQKVEFLVSFYNNEISEKSEIFDDQFSVERPDGSNFTLKIRSTKLEDSAMYFCACSVQGGGTEAFFGQGTRLTVV.

The rearrangement links TRBV5-1 to TRBJ1-2, with TRBD1 matching 7 bases. The CDR3 covers 13 residues. The ends lost 2 bases at V and 3 bases at J; junction bases unmatched: 1. Germline values: CDR1 SGHRS, CDR2 YFSETQ. CDR3 sequence reads: CASSLTGDYGYTF. The CDR3 DNA follows: TGCGCCAGCAGCTTAACAGGGGACTATGGCTACACCTTC. The full variable domain, in which reference TRBV5-1 and TRBJ1-2 provide the parts outside the CDR3, is KAGVTQTPRYLIKTRGQQVTLSCSPISGHRSVSWYQQTPGQGLQFLFEYFSETQRNKGNFPGRFSGRQFSNSRSEMNVSTLELGDSALYLCASSLTGDYGYTFGSGTRLTVV.

This chain links TRBV6-2 or TRBV6-3 with TRBJ1-5, with 7 bases fitting TRBD1. J lost 7 bases, V lost 4 bases, and 7 bases had no gene match. This CDR3 contains 14 residues. Germline CDR1 and CDR2: MNHEY and SVGEGT. The CDR3 coding sequence is TGTGCCAGCAGTTCAGGGGGGACGAACCAGCCCCAGCATTTT. It yields the protein CASSSGGTNQPQHF.

The rearrangement links TRBV5-1 to TRBJ1-5; the D is unclear. The length of the CDR3 is 13 residues. Germline V gene data show CDR1 as SGHRS and CDR2 as YFSETQ. V was trimmed by 1 base and J by 4 bases, leaving 6 bases between them. CDR3 nucleotides: TGCGCCAGCAGCTTGAACCAAAATCAGCCCCAGCATTTT. Encoded protein: CASSLNQNQPQHF.

The V call is TRBV4-1, the J call TRBJ2-5; the D is unclear. There are 14 residues in the CDR3. V was shortened by 1 base and J by 4 bases, with 10 bases between the two germline ends. Germline CDR1 is MGHRA and CDR2 is YSYEKL. CDR3 sequence reads: CASSQGYGSETQYF. The CDR3 nucleotides are TGCGCCAGCAGCCAAGGTTACGGCTCAGAGACCCAGTACTTC.

This clone was seen once. The chain has TRBV24-1 and TRBJ2-2, with D perhaps matching TRBD2 (5 bases). V lost 3 bases and J 6 bases, leaving 10 bases between the germline ends. The CDR3 runs 14 residues. CDR1 is KGHDR and CDR2 is SFDVKD in the germline V gene. CDR3 protein: CATSDVREPGELFF. CDR3 sequence (DNA): TGTGCCACCAGTGATGTGAGGGAACCCGGGGAGCTGTTTTTT.

The chain is built from TRBV14 and TRBJ1-4; 10 bases are shared with TRBD1. The CDR3 is made up of 18 amino acids. Per germline, CDR1 SGHDN and CDR2 FVKESK. The ends lost 4 bases at V and 0 bases at J; junction bases unmatched: 8. The CDR3 DNA sequence: TGTGCCAGCAGCCCCCGGGACAGGGGAGGTACAACTAATGAAAAACTGTTTTTT. Translation gives CASSPRDRGGTTNEKLFF.

The chain has TRBV29-1 and TRBJ2-1; TRBD2 matches 16 bases. This CDR3 is built from 16 residues. Germline CDR1 reads SQVTM; CDR2 reads ANQGSEA. The V and J ends lost 8 bases and 12 bases, in that order; junction bases with no gene match: 16. The CDR3 loop reads CSIPGLAGGHAGGQFF. In DNA form, the CDR3 reads TGCAGCATACCGGGACTAGCGGGGGGGCACGCGGGCGGGCAGTTCTTC.

This clone was observed a single time. The chain joins TRBV5-1 to TRBJ2-3, with unresolved D. The CDR3 is 14 residues long. Germline CDR1 reads SGHRS; CDR2 reads YFSETQ. The V end was cut by 0 bases, the J end by 3 bases, with 8 bases between. The CDR3 region is CASSLEFRTDTQYF. DNA of the CDR3: TGCGCCAGCAGCTTGGAGTTTAGGACAGATACGCAGTATTTT.